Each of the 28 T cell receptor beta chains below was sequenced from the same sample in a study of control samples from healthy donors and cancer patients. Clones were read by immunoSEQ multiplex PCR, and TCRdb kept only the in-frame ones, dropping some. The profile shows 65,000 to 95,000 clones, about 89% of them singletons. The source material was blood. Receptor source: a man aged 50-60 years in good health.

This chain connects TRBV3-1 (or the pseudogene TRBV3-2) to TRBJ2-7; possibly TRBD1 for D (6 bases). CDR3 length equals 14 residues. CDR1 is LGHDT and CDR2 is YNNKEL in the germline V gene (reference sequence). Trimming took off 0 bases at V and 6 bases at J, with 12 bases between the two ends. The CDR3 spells CASSQDSRRGEQYF. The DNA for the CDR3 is TGTGCCAGCAGCCAAGACAGTCGCAGGGGCGAGCAGTACTTC.

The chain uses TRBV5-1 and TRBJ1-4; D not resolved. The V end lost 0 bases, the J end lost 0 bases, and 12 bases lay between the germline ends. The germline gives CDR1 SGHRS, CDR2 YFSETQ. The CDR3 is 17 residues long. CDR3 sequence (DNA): TGCGCCAGCAGCTTGGTTGCGGACGGGGCAACTAATGAAAAACTGTTTTTT. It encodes CASSLVADGATNEKLFF.

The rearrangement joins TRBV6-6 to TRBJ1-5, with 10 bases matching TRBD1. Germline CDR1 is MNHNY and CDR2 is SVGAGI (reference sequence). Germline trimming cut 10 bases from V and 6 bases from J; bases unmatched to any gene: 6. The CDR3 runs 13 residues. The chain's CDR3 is CATAGQGSQPQHF. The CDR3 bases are TGTGCCACAGCGGGACAGGGGAGTCAGCCCCAGCATTTT.

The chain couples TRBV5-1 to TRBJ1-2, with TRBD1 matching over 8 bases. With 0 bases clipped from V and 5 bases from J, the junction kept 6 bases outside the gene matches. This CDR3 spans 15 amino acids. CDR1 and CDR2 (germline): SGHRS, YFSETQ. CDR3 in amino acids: CASSLETGAEYGYTF. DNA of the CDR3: TGCGCCAGCAGCTTGGAGACAGGGGCGGAGTATGGCTACACCTTC. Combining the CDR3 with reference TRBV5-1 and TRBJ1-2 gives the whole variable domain KAGVTQTPRYLIKTRGQQVTLSCSPISGHRSVSWYQQTPGQGLQFLFEYFSETQRNKGNFPGRFSGRQFSNSRSEMNVSTLELGDSALYLCASSLETGAEYGYTFGSGTRLTVV.

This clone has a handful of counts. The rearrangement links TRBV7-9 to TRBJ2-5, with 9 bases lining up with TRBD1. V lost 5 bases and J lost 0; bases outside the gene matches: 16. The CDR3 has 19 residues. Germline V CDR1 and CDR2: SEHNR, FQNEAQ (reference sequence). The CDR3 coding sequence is TGTGCCAGCAGCCCGCATGGGCGCGGACAGGGGCCAAACCAAGAGACCCAGTACTTC. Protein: CASSPHGRGQGPNQETQYF.

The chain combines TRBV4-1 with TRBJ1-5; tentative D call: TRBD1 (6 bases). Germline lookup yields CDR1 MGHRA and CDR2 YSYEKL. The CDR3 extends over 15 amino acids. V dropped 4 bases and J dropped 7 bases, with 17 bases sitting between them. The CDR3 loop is CASSPREQGSQPQHF. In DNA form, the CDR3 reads TGCGCCAGCAGCCCCAGGGAACAGGGAAGCCAGCCCCAGCATTTT.

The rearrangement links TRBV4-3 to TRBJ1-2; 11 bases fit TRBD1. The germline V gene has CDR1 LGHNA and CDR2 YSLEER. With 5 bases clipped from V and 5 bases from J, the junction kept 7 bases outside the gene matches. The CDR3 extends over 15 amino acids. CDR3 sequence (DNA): TGCGCCAGCAGCTTGGGGACAGGGGGAGAGTATGGCTACACCTTC. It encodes CASSLGTGGEYGYTF.

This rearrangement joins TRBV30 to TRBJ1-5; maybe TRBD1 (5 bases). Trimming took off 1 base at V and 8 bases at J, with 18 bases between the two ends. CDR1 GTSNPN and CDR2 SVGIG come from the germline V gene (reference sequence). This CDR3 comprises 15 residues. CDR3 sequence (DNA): TGTGCCTGGAGTGAAGGGCTTGGGGCCGAGGAGCCCCAGCATTTT. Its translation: CAWSEGLGAEEPQHF.

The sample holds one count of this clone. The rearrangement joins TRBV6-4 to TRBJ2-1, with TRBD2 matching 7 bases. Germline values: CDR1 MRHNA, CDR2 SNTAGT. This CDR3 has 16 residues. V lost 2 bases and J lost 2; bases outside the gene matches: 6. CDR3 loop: CASSDAAGVAYNEQFF. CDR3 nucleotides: TGTGCCAGCAGTGACGCGGCGGGAGTTGCCTACAATGAGCAGTTCTTC.

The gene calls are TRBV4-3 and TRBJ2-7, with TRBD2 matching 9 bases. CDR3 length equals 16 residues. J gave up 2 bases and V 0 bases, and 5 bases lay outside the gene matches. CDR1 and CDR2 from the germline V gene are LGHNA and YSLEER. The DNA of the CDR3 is TGCGCCAGCAGCCAAGATATAGCGGGAGCTCCCTACGAGCAGTACTTC. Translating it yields CASSQDIAGAPYEQYF.

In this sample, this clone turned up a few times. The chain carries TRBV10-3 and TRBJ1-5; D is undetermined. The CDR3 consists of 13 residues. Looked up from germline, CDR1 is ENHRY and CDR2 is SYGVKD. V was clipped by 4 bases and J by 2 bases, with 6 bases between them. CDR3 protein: CAISVDGNQPQHF. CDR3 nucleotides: TGTGCCATCAGTGTGGACGGCAATCAGCCCCAGCATTTT.

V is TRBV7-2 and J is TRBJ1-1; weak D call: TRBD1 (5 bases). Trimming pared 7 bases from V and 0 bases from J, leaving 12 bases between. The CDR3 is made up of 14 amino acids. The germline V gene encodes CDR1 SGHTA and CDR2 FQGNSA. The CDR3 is CASKRGLMNTEAFF. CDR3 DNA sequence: TGTGCCAGCAAGAGGGGACTTATGAACACTGAAGCTTTCTTT.

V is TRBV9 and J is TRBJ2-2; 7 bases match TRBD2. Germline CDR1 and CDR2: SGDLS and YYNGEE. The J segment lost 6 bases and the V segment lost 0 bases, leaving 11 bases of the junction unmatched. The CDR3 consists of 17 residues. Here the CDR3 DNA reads TGTGCCAGCAGCGTAGGGGGGAGGGACTCCTACGCCGGGGAGCTGTTTTTT. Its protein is CASSVGGRDSYAGELFF.

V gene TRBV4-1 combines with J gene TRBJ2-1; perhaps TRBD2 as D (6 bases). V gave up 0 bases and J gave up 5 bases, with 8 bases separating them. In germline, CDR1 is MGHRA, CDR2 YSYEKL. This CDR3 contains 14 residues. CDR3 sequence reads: CASSQDTGDNEQFF. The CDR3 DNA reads TGCGCCAGCAGCCAAGATACGGGGGACAATGAGCAGTTCTTC.

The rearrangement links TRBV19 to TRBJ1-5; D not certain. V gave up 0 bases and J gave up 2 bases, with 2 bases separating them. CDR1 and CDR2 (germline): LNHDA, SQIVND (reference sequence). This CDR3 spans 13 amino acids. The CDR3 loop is CASSIEGNQPQHF. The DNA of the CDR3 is TGTGCCAGTAGTATAGAGGGCAATCAGCCCCAGCATTTT. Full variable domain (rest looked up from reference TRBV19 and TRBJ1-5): DGGITQSPKYLFRKEGQNVTLSCEQNLNHDAMYWYRQDPGQGLRLIYYSQIVNDFQKGDIAEGYSVSREKKESFPLTVTSAQKNPTAFYLCASSIEGNQPQHFGDGTRLSIL.

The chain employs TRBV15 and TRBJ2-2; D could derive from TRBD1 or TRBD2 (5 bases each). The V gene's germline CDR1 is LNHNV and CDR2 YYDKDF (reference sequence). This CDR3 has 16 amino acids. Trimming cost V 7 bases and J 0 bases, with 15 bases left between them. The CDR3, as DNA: TGTGCCACCATAGGACCCGGGACGACGAACACCGGGGAGCTGTTTTTT. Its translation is CATIGPGTTNTGELFF. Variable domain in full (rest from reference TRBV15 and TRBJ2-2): DAMVIQNPRYQVTQFGKPVTLSCSQTLNHNVMYWYQQKSSQAPKLLFHYYDKDFNNEADTPDNFQSRRPNTSFCFLDIRSPGLGDTAMYLCATIGPGTTNTGELFFGEGSRLTVL.

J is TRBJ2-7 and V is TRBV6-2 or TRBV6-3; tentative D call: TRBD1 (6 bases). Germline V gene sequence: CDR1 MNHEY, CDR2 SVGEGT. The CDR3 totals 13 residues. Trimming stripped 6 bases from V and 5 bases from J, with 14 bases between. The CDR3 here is CASSRDTWNEQYV. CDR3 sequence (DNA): TGTGCCAGCAGCAGGGACACTTGGAACGAGCAGTACGTC.

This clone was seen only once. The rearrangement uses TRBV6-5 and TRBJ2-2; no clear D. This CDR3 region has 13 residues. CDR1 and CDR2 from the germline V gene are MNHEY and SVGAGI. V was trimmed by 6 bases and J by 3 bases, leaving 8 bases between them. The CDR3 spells CASRAGHTGELFF. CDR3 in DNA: TGTGCCAGCAGAGCAGGACACACCGGGGAGCTGTTTTTT.

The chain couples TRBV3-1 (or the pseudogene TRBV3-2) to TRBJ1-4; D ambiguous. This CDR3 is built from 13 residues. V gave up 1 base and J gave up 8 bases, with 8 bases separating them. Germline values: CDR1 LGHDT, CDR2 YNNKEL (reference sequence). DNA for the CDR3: TGTGCCAGCAGCCAAGCGTGGGGAGAAAAACTGTTTTTT. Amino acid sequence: CASSQAWGEKLFF.

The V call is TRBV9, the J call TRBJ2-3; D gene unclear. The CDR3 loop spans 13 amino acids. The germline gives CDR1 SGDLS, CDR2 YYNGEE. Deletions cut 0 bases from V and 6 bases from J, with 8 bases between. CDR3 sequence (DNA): TGTGCCAGCAGCGTAGATTTCCCTGATACGCAGTATTTT. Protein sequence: CASSVDFPDTQYF.

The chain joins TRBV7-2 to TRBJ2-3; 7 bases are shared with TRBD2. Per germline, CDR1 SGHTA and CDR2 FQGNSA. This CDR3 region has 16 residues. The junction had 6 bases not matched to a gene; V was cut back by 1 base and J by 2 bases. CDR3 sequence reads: CASSLVWTRATDTQYF. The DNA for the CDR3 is TGTGCCAGCAGCTTAGTTTGGACTAGAGCCACAGATACGCAGTATTTT.

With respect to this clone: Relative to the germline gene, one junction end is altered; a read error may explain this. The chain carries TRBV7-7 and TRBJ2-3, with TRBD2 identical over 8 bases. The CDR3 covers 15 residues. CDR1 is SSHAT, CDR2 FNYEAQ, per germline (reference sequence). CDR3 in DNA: TGTGCTAGCAGCTCTAAAGCGGGGGCGGCAGATACGCAGTATTTT. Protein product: CASSSKAGAADTQYF.

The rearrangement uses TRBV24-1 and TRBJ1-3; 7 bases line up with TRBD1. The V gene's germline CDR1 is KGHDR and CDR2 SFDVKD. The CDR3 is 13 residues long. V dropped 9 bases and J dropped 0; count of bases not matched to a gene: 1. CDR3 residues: CATQGDSGNTIYF. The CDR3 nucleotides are TGTGCCACCCAGGGGGACTCTGGAAACACCATATATTTT.

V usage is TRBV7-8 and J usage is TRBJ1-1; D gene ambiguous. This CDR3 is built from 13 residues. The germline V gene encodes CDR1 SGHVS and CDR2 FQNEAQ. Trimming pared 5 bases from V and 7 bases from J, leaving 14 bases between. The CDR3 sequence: CASSPGPRIEAFF. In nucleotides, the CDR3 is TGTGCCAGCAGCCCGGGCCCCAGGATTGAAGCTTTCTTT.

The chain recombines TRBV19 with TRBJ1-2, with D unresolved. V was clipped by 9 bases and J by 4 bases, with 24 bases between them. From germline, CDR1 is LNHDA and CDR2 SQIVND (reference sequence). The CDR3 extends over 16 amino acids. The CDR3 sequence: CASRPGSPIPLYGYTF. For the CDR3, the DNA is TGTGCCAGCAGACCGGGATCTCCGATACCCCTCTATGGCTACACCTTC. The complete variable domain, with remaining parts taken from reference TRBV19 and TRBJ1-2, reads DGGITQSPKYLFRKEGQNVTLSCEQNLNHDAMYWYRQDPGQGLRLIYYSQIVNDFQKGDIAEGYSVSREKKESFPLTVTSAQKNPTAFYLCASRPGSPIPLYGYTFGSGTRLTVV.

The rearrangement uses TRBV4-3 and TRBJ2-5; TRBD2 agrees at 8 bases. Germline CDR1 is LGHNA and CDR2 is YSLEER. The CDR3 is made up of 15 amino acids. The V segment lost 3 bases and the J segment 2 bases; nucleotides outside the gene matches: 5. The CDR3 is CASSHLAGAQETQYF. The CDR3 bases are TGCGCCAGCAGCCATCTAGCGGGTGCACAAGAGACCCAGTACTTC.

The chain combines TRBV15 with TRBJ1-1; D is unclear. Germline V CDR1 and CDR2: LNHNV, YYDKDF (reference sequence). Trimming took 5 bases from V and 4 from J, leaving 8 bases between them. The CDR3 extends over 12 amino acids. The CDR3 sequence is CATSGYSTEAFF. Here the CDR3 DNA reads TGTGCCACCAGCGGTTATAGCACTGAAGCTTTCTTT.

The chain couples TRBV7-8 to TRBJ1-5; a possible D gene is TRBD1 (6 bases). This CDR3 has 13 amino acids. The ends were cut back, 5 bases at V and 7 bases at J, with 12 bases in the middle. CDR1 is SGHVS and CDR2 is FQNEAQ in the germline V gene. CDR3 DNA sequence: TGTGCCAGCAGCCGGGCACAGGGCCAGCCCCAGCATTTT. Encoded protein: CASSRAQGQPQHF.